The 7 T cell receptor beta chains below were found in one sample sequenced in a study of blood T cell repertoires in COVID-19. Sequencing used immunoSEQ multiplex PCR; TCRdb keeps in-frame clones, though not all of them. Of under 200,000 clones in the sample, roughly 80% are singletons; the top ten hold around 8.1%. The sequencing sample was made of peripheral blood. These receptors were collected from a man in his 60s with acute or convalescent COVID-19.

J is TRBJ1-5 and V is TRBV6-5, with D tentatively TRBD1 (6 bases). This CDR3 spans 14 amino acids. CDR1 MNHEY and CDR2 SVGAGI come from the germline V gene. V was pared by 2 bases and J by 3 bases, with 8 bases between. The CDR3 region is CASSYTGNNQPQHF. As DNA, the CDR3 is TGTGCCAGCAGTTACACAGGGAACAATCAGCCCCAGCATTTT.

The chain carries TRBV15 and TRBJ1-2; D is undetermined. Trimming removed 0 bases at V and 4 bases at J, with 6 bases between. The CDR3 is 13 amino acids. Germline CDR1 and CDR2: LNHNV and YYDKDF (reference sequence). The CDR3 loop reads CATSRERVYGYTF. The CDR3 DNA reads TGTGCCACCAGCAGAGAACGGGTCTATGGCTACACCTTC. The full variable domain, its missing parts supplied by reference TRBV15 and TRBJ1-2, is DAMVIQNPRYQVTQFGKPVTLSCSQTLNHNVMYWYQQKSSQAPKLLFHYYDKDFNNEADTPDNFQSRRPNTSFCFLDIRSPGLGDTAMYLCATSRERVYGYTFGSGTRLTVV.

The rearrangement uses TRBV30 and TRBJ1-1, with 8 bases that match TRBD1. Per germline, CDR1 GTSNPN and CDR2 SVGIG (reference sequence). The CDR3 totals 13 residues. V was pared by 3 bases and J by 1 base, with 1 base of the junction left unmatched. The CDR3 protein is CAWRTGANTEAFF. The CDR3 bases are TGTGCCTGGAGGACAGGGGCGAACACTGAAGCTTTCTTT. The full variable domain, its missing parts supplied by reference TRBV30 and TRBJ1-1, is SQTIHQWPATLVQPVGSPLSLECTVEGTSNPNLYWYRQAAGRGLQLLFYSVGIGQISSEVPQNLSASRPQDRQFILSSKKLLLSDSGFYLCAWRTGANTEAFFGQGTRLTVV.

The V call is TRBV11-3, the J call TRBJ2-2, with D possibly matching TRBD1 (6 bases). Trimming took 5 bases from V and 0 from J, leaving 10 bases between them. CDR1 and CDR2 from the germline V gene are SGHNT and YENEEA. The CDR3 is 15 residues long. CDR3 nucleotide sequence: TGTGCCAGCAGCCGCAACAGGGCGAACACCGGGGAGCTGTTTTTT. Translation gives CASSRNRANTGELFF.

The V call is TRBV12-5, the J call TRBJ2-3, with 9 bases matching TRBD2. The CDR3 runs 18 residues. Trimming removed 2 bases from V and 0 bases from J; junction bases left unmatched: 9. CDR1 LGHNT and CDR2 FRNRAP come from the germline V gene. The DNA for the CDR3 is TGTGCTAGTGGTTTGCGGCTAGCGGGGATTGGTAGCACAGATACGCAGTATTTT. Translating gives CASGLRLAGIGSTDTQYF.

The V call is TRBV30, the J call TRBJ1-4; weak D call: TRBD1 (5 bases). The germline V and J ends were trimmed by 4 bases and 8 bases, with 11 bases remaining between them. The germline V gene has CDR1 GTSNPN and CDR2 SVGIG (reference sequence). CDR3 length: 12 amino acids. The CDR3 region has the DNA TGTGCCTGGAAAGGGGTGGAGGAAAAACTGTTTTTT. The encoded protein is CAWKGVEEKLFF.

The chain combines TRBV4-2 with TRBJ2-3, with TRBD1 matching over 12 bases. This CDR3 has 14 amino acids. Trimming at V came to 6 bases and at J to 5 bases, leaving 3 bases not matched to a gene. In germline, CDR1 is LGHNA, CDR2 YNFKEQ. The CDR3 region is CASRGQGAKDTQYF. The CDR3 DNA is TGTGCCAGCAGGGGACAGGGGGCTAAAGATACGCAGTATTTT.